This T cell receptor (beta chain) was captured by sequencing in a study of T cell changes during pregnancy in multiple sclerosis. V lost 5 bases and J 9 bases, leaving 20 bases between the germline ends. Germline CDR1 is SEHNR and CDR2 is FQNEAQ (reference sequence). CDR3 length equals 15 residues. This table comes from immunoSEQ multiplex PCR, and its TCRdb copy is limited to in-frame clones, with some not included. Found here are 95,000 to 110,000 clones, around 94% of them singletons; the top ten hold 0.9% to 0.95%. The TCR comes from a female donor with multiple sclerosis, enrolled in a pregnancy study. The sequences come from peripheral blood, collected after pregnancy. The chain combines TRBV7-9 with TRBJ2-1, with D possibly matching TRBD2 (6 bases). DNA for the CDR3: TGTGCCAGCAGCCCCCGGACTACCCCTGGCGGTGAGCAGTTCTTC. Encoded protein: CASSPRTTPGGEQFF.